The T cell receptor beta chain described here comes from a study of shared clonotypes between healthy human individuals. The CDR3 extends over 12 amino acids. Germline V lookup: CDR1 SNHLY, CDR2 FYNNEI. Trimming took off 11 bases at V and 4 bases at J, with 12 bases between the two ends. This table comes from immunoSEQ multiplex PCR, and its TCRdb copy is limited to in-frame clones, with some not included. The sample carries 950,000 to 1,200,000 clones, approximately 80% recorded once. The receptor was derived from a man between 18 and 35 years old in good health. Some clones in this sample may be carry-over from other donors' samples. Sequencing was done on a sample of memory CD4+ T cells from PBMCs. Subset: CD45RA-negative fraction. The chain is built from TRBV2 and TRBJ2-1; D ambiguous. This CDR3 is CAGSVGYNEQFF. The CDR3 DNA is TGTGCCGGGTCTGTCGGGTACAATGAGCAGTTCTTC.